The present T cell receptor (beta chain) was sequenced within a study of T cell responses to AZD1222 COVID-19 vaccine. Study overall: Researchers grouped second doses given at about 4 or about 12 weeks into one pool. Study findings and constraints: Recipients of two AZD1222 doses showed rising Spike-specific TCR breadth and depth. Only a handful of AZD1222 recipients, six or seven in all, had baseline seropositivity. Distributed over spike, vaccine-associated CD4 TCRs predominated at 160-218 and 743-854.

On this clone: Its antigen is not identified.

Assay: immunoSEQ multiplex PCR; the TCRdb copy retains only in-frame clones and omits some. This sample has roughly 200,000 clones; around nine tenths occur once, and the top ten carry about 8%. In germline, CDR1 is SGHTA, CDR2 FQGNSA. V was cut by 4 bases and J by 9 bases, with 12 bases left in between. CDR3 length equals 12 residues. The chain combines TRBV7-2 with TRBJ1-1; no firm D call. This clonotype was sampled from an adult in good health. The specimen comprised peripheral blood, sampled on day 0 of AZD1222 vaccination. The CDR3 nucleotides read TGTGCCAGCAGCTCCTCGATAGGAAAAGCTTTCTTT. It encodes CASSSSIGKAFF.